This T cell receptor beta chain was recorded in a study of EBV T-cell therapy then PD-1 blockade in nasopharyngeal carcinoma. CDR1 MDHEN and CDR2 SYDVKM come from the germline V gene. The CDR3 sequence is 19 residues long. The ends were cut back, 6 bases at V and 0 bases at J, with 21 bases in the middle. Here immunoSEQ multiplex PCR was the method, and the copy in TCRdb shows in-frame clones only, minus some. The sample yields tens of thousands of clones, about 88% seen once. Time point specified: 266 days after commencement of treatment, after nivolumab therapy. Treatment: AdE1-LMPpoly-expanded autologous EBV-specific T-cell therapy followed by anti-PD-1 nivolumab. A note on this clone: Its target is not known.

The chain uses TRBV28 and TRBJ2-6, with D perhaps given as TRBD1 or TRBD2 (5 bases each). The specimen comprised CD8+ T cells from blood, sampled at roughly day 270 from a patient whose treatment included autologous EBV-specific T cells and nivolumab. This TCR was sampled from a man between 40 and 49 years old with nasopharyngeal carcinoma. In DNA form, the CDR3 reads TGTGCCAGCAGATTCTTAAACGGGGCCGCGCCCTCTGGGGCCAACGTCCTGACTTTC. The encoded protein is CASRFLNGAAPSGANVLTF.